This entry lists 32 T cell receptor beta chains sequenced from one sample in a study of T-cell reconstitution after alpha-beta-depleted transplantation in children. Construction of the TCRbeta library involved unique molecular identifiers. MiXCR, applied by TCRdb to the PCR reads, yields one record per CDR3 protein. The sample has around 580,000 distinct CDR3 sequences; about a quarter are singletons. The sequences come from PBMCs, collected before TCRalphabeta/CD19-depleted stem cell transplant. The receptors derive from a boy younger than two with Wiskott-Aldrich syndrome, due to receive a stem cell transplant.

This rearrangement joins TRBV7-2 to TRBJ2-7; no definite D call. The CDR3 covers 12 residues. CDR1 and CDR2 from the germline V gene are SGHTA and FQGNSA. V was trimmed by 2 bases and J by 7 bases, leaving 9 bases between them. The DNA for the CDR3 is TGTGCCAGCAGCTTACAATCCCCGGAGCAGTACTTC. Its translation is CASSLQSPEQYF.

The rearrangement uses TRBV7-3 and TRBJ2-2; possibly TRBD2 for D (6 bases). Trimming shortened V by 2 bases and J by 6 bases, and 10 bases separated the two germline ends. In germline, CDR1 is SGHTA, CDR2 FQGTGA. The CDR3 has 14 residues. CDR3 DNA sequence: TGTGCCAGCAGCTTAGGGGGACTCCCCGGGGAGCTGTTTTTT. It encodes CASSLGGLPGELFF. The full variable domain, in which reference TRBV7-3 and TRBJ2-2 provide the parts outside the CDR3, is GAGVSQTPSNKVTEKGKYVELRCDPISGHTALYWYRQSLGQGPEFLIYFQGTGAADDSGLPNDRFFAVRPEGSVSTLKIQRTERGDSAVYLCASSLGGLPGELFFGEGSRLTVL.

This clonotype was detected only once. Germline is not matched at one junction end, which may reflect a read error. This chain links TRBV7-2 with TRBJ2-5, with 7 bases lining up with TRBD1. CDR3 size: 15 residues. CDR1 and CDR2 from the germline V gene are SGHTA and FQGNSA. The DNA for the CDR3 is TGTGCCAGCACCATAAACAGGGGCGGAGGAGAGACCCTGTACTTC. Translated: CASTINRGGGETLYF. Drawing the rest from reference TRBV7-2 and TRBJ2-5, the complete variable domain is GAGVSQSPSNKVTEKGKDVELRCDPISGHTALYWYRQSLGQGLEFLIYFQGNSAPDKSGLPSDRFSAERTGGSVSTLTIQRTQQEDSAVYLCASTINRGGGETLYFGPGTRLLVL.

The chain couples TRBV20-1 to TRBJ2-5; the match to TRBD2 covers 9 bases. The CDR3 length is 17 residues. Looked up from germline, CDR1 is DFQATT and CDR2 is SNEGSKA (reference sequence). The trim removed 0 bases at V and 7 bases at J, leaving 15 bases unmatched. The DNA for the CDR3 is TGCAGTGCTAGAGATACCTCGGGACTAGCCCGTCGGGGGACCCAGTACTTC. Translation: CSARDTSGLARRGTQYF.

CDR3 nucleotides: TGCGCCAGCAGCTTGGGGCGGATGTTAAATGAAAAACTGTTTTTT. Its translation: CASSLGRMLNEKLFF. V is TRBV5-1 and J is TRBJ1-4; D remains ambiguous. Looked up from germline, CDR1 is SGHRS and CDR2 is YFSETQ. The CDR3 sequence is 15 residues long. Between the trimmed V and J ends, which lost 0 bases and 5 bases, there was a span of 11 bases.

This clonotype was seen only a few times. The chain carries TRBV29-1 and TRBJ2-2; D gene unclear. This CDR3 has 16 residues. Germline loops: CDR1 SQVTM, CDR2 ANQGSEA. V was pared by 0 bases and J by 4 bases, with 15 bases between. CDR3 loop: CSVEDFRFSSTGELFF. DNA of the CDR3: TGCAGCGTTGAAGATTTTAGATTCTCGAGCACCGGGGAGCTGTTTTTT.

The CDR3, as DNA: TGCGCCAGCAGCTTGGATTACCCGGGACAACCTAACACCGGGGAGCTGTTTTTT. Its protein product is CASSLDYPGQPNTGELFF. The chain couples TRBV5-1 to TRBJ2-2; D possibly corresponds to TRBD1 (6 bases). CDR1 SGHRS and CDR2 YFSETQ come from the germline V gene. This CDR3 is built from 18 residues. V was clipped by 0 bases and J by 2 bases, with 17 bases between them.

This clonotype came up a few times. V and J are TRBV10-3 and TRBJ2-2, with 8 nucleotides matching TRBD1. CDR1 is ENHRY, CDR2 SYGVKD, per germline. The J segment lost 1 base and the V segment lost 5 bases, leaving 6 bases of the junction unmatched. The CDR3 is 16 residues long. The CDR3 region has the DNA TGTGCCATCAGTTGGACCGGGACAGGGAACACCGGGGAGCTGTTTTTT. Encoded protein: CAISWTGTGNTGELFF.

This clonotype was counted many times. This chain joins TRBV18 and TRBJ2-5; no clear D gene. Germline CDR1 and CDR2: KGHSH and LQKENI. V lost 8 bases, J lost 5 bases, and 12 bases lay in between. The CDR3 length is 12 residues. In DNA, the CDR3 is TGTGCCAGCAGCCCCTTAGGGGAGACCCAGTACTTC. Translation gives CASSPLGETQYF.

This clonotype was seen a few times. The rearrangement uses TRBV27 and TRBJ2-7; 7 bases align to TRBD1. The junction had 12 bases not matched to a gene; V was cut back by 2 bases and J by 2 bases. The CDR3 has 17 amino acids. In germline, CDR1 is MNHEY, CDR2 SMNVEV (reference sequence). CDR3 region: CASSLNLGDRDPYEQYF. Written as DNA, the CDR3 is TGTGCCAGCAGTTTAAATTTGGGTGACAGGGATCCCTACGAGCAGTACTTC.

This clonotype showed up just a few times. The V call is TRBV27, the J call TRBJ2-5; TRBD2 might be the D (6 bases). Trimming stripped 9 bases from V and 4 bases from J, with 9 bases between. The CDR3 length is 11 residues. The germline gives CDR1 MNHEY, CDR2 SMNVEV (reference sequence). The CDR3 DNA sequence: TGTGCCAGTTTGCGGGGAGAGACCCAGTACTTC. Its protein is CASLRGETQYF.

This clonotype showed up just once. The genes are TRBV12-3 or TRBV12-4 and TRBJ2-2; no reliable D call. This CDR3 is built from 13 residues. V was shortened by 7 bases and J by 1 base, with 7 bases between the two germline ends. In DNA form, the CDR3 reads TGTGCCAGCACGATCGGGAACACCGGGGAGCTGTTTTTT. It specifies CASTIGNTGELFF.

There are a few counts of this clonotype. The CDR3 bases are TGCGCCAGCAGCTTCGGGCCGTCAAGGGAGACCCAGTACTTC. Its translation: CASSFGPSRETQYF. The chain is built from TRBV5-1 and TRBJ2-5; no clear D. The CDR3 is made up of 14 amino acids. V gave up 2 bases and J gave up 5 bases, with 13 bases separating them. Germline CDR1 and CDR2: SGHRS and YFSETQ.

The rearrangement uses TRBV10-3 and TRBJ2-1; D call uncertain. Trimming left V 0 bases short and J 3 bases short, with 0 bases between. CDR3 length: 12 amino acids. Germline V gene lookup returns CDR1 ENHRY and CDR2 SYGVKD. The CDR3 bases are TGTGCCATCAGTGAGTCCTACAATGAGCAGTTCTTC. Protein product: CAISESYNEQFF.

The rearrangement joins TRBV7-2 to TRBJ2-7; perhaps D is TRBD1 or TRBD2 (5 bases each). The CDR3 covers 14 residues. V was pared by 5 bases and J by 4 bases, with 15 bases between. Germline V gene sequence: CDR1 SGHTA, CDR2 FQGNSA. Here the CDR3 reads CASSPGALGYEQYF. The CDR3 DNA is TGTGCCAGCAGCCCCGGGGCCCTAGGGTACGAGCAGTACTTC.

The CDR3 DNA reads TGCAGTGCTAGAGTAAGGACCTACGAGCAGTACTTC. Translating gives CSARVRTYEQYF. This chain uses TRBV20-1 with TRBJ2-7; D is undetermined. Trimming took 1 base from V and 2 from J, leaving 6 bases between them. Germline V lookup: CDR1 DFQATT, CDR2 SNEGSKA (reference sequence). The CDR3 has 12 residues.

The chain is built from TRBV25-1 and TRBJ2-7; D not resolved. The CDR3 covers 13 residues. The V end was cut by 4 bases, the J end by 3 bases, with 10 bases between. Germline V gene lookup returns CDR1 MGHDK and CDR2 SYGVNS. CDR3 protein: CASSGFSVYEQYF. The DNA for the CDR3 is TGTGCCAGCAGTGGGTTTTCCGTCTACGAGCAGTACTTC.

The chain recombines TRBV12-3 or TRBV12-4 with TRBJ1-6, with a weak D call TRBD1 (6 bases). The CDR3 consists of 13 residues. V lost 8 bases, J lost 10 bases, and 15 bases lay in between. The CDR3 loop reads CASLQGSGSPLHF. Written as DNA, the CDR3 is TGTGCCAGCCTACAGGGATCGGGGTCACCCCTCCACTTT.

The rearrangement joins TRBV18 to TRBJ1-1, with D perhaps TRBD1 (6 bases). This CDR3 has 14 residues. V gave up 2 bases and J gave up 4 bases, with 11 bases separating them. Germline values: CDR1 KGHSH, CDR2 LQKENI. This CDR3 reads CASSPGGLVTEAFF. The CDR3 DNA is TGTGCCAGCTCACCAGGGGGGCTGGTCACTGAAGCTTTCTTT.

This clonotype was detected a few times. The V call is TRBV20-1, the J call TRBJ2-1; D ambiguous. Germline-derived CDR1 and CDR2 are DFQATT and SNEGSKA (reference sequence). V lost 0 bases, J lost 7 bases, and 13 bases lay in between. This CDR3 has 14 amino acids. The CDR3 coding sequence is TGCAGTGCTAGAGATCTAAGGGCTGGGAATGAGCAGTTCTTC. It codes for CSARDLRAGNEQFF.

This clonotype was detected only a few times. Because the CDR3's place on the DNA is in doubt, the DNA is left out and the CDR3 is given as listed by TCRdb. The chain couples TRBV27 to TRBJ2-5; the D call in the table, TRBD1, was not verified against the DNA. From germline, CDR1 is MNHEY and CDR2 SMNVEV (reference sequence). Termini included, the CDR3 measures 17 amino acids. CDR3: CASSILGWGRETETQYF.

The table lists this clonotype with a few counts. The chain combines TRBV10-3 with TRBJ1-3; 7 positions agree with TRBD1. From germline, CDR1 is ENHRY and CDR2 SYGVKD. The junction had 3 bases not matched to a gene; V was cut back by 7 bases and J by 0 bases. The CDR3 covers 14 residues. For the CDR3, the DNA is TGTGCCATCAAAACAGGGGTCTCTGGAAACACCATATATTTT. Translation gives CAIKTGVSGNTIYF.

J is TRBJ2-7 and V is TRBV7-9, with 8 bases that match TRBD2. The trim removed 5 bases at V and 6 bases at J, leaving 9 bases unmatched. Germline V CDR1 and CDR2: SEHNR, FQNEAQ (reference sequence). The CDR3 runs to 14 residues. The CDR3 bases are TGTGCCAGCAGCATTAGCGGGATCCCCTTCGAGCAGTACTTC. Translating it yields CASSISGIPFEQYF.

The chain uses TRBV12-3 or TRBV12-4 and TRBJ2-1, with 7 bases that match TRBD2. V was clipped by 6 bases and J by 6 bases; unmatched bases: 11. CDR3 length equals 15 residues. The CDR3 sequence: CASRGGMGLVNEQFF. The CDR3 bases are TGTGCCAGCAGGGGGGGGATGGGACTCGTCAATGAGCAGTTCTTC.

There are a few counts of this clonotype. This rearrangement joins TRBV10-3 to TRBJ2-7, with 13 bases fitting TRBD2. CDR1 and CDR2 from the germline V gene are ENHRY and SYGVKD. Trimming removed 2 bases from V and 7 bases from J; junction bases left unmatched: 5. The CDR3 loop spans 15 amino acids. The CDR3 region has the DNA TGTGCCATCAGTGAGCCGGGACTAGCGGGAAGGGAGCAGTACTTC. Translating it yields CAISEPGLAGREQYF.

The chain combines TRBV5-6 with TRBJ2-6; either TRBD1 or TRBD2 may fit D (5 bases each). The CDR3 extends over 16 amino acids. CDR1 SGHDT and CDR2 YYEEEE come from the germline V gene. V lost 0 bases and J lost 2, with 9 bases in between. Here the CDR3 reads CASSLGGVPGANVLTF. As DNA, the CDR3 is TGTGCCAGCAGCTTGGGAGGGGTGCCTGGGGCCAACGTCCTGACTTTC.

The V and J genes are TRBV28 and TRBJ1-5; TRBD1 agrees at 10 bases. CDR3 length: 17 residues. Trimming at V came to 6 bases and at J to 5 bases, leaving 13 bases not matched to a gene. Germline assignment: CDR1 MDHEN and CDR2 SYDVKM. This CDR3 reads CASRTTGGAGFDQPQHF. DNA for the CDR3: TGTGCCAGCAGGACGACAGGGGGCGCGGGTTTCGATCAGCCCCAGCATTTT.

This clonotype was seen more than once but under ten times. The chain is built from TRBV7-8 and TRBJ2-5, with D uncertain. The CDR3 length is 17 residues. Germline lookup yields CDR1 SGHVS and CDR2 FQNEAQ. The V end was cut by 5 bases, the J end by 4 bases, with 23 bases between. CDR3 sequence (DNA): TGTGCCAGCAGCCCGCGGACCGGGCAAGATTTTAGAGAGACCCAGTACTTC. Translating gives CASSPRTGQDFRETQYF.

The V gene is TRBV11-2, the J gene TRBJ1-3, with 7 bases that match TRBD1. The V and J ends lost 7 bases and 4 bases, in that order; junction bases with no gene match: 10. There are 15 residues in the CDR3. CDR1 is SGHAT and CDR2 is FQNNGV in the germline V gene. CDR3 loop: CASNTQGGLGNTIYF. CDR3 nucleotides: TGTGCCAGCAACACCCAGGGGGGCCTAGGAAACACCATATATTTT. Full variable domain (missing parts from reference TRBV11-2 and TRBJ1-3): EAGVAQSPRYKIIEKRQSVAFWCNPISGHATLYWYQQILGQGPKLLIQFQNNGVVDDSQLPKDRFSAERLKGVDSTLKIQPAKLEDSAVYLCASNTQGGLGNTIYFGEGSWLTVV.

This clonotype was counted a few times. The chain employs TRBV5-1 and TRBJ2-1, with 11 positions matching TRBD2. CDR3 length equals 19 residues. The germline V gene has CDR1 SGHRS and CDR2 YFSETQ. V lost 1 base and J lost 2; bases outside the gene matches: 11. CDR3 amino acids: CASSLRGSGRAVPYNEQFF. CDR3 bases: TGCGCCAGCAGCTTGCGTGGTAGCGGGAGGGCCGTCCCCTACAATGAGCAGTTCTTC.

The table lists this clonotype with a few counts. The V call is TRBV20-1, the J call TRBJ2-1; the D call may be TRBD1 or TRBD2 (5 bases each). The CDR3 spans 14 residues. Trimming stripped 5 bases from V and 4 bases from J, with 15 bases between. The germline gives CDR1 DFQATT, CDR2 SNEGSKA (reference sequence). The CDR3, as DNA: TGCAGTGCTGGGAAGGGACCGATGTACAATGAGCAGTTCTTC. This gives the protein CSAGKGPMYNEQFF.

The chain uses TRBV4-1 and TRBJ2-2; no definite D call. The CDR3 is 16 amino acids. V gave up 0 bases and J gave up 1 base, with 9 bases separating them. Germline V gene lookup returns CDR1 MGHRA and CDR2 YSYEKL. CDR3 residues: CASSQDAGGNTGELFF. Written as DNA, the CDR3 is TGCGCCAGCAGCCAAGATGCCGGCGGGAACACCGGGGAGCTGTTTTTT.